This entry lists 15 T cell receptor beta chains sequenced from one sample in a study of T-cell reconstitution after alpha-beta-depleted transplantation in children. Preparing the TCRbeta library involved the use of unique molecular identifiers. Via MiXCR, TCRdb re-called the PCR reads, giving one row per CDR3 protein. The sample yields 800,000 to 1,000,000 distinct CDR3 sequences, roughly 29% seen once. This specimen consisted of PBMCs, mostly from graft donor cells, obtained 360 days after TCRalphabeta/CD19-depleted stem cell transplant. These receptors all stem from a boy less than two years old who had a stem cell transplant for SCID, so the T cells may come from the graft donor.

This clonotype showed up just a few times. J is TRBJ1-1 and V is TRBV3-1; no definite D call. The CDR3 is made up of 11 amino acids. The ends were cut back, 4 bases at V and 7 bases at J, with 7 bases in the middle. Germline V CDR1 and CDR2: LGHDT, YNNKEL (reference sequence). CDR3 sequence (DNA): TGTGCCAGCAGCCGAACAAGTGAAGCTTTCTTT. It codes for CASSRTSEAFF.

This clonotype was detected a few times. V gene TRBV5-6 combines with J gene TRBJ2-5, with a weak D call TRBD2 (6 bases). CDR1 SGHDT and CDR2 YYEEEE come from the germline V gene. Trimming removed 0 bases at V and 1 base at J, with 16 bases between. The length of the CDR3 is 17 residues. CDR3 loop: CASSLALIAVLQETQYF. Here the CDR3 DNA reads TGTGCCAGCAGCTTGGCGTTGATAGCGGTGCTCCAAGAGACCCAGTACTTC.

This clonotype showed up just a few times. The V call is TRBV20-1, the J call TRBJ2-3; 8 bases map to TRBD2. The CDR3 extends over 17 amino acids. J gave up 0 bases and V 0 bases, and 8 bases lay outside the gene matches. Germline V gene lookup returns CDR1 DFQATT and CDR2 SNEGSKA (reference sequence). CDR3 nucleotide sequence: TGCAGTGCTAGAGATTATCCACTAGCGGATAGCACAGATACGCAGTATTTT. It translates to CSARDYPLADSTDTQYF.

This clonotype was recorded many times. The chain carries TRBV12-3 or TRBV12-4 and TRBJ2-7; a weak D match, TRBD1 (5 bases). The CDR3 has 14 amino acids. V was pared by 4 bases and J by 4 bases, with 14 bases between. The CDR3: CASSSYLRVYEQYF. The CDR3 nucleotides read TGTGCCAGCAGTTCCTACCTCAGGGTTTACGAGCAGTACTTC.

This clonotype was counted at least ten times. This chain links TRBV4-3 with TRBJ1-4; D is ambiguous. CDR1 is LGHNA, CDR2 YSLEER, per germline. With 1 base removed from V and 2 bases from J, the gap between germline ends came to 8 bases. This CDR3 spans 15 amino acids. DNA for the CDR3: TGCGCCAGCAGCCAAGCGGCTCTTACTAATGAAAAACTGTTTTTT. This encodes CASSQAALTNEKLFF.

This clonotype has only a few counts. The J gene is TRBJ1-1, the V gene TRBV6-1; a possible D gene is TRBD1 (5 bases). This CDR3 has 15 amino acids. The germline V and J ends were trimmed by 6 bases and 2 bases, with 16 bases remaining between them. Germline V lookup: CDR1 MNHNS, CDR2 SASEGT. In DNA, the CDR3 is TGTGCCAGCAGACTATTCGACAGAGGTAACACTGAAGCTTTCTTT. Protein sequence: CASRLFDRGNTEAFF.

This clonotype has only a few counts. The chain recombines TRBV4-1 with TRBJ1-4, with a tentative D call TRBD1 (6 bases). V was shortened by 0 bases and J by 7 bases, with 12 bases between the two germline ends. The CDR3 has 15 residues. The germline V gene has CDR1 MGHRA and CDR2 YSYEKL. The CDR3 DNA reads TGCGCCAGCAGCCAAGAAGGGGGGAAGGGTGAAAAACTGTTTTTT. This encodes CASSQEGGKGEKLFF.

The sample holds many counts of this clonotype. V gene TRBV11-1 combines with J gene TRBJ2-5; 10 bases fit TRBD1. V dropped 1 base and J dropped 5; count of bases not matched to a gene: 4. CDR1 SGHAT and CDR2 FQDESV come from the germline V gene (reference sequence). CDR3 length: 15 amino acids. CDR3 bases: TGTGCCAGCAGCTTAGAGGGGACAGGGGAGGAGACCCAGTACTTC. Protein: CASSLEGTGEETQYF.

This rearrangement joins TRBV5-4 to TRBJ2-7, with TRBD1 identical over 7 bases. CDR1 and CDR2 (germline): SGHNT, YYREEE (reference sequence). The trim removed 2 bases at V and 0 bases at J, leaving 8 bases unmatched. The CDR3 has 16 amino acids. In nucleotides, the CDR3 is TGTGCCAGCAGCTTCCACGCTCCAGGGGGCTCCTACGAGCAGTACTTC. Encoded protein: CASSFHAPGGSYEQYF.

This clonotype was counted between two and nine times. The rearrangement uses TRBV7-6 and TRBJ2-1, with a weak D call TRBD2 (6 bases). The CDR3 is 16 residues long. Looked up from germline, CDR1 is SGHVS and CDR2 is FNYEAQ. The V and J ends lost 5 bases and 0 bases respectively, with 14 bases between them. Written as DNA, the CDR3 is TGTGCCAGCAGCCCGCCGGCTAGCGCCTCCTACAATGAGCAGTTCTTC. Translated: CASSPPASASYNEQFF.

This clonotype was observed at least ten times. The rearrangement uses TRBV7-2 and TRBJ2-7; D is possibly TRBD2 (5 bases). The germline CDR1 and CDR2 sequences are SGHTA and FQGNSA. The CDR3 is made up of 13 amino acids. V was cut by 5 bases and J by 2 bases, with 10 bases left in between. As DNA, the CDR3 is TGTGCCAGCAGCCGGGATCCTACCTACGAGCAGTACTTC. Its protein product is CASSRDPTYEQYF.

In nucleotides, the CDR3 is TGCAGTGCTAGAGATTGGGGGCAATCAACAGATACGCAGTATTTT. Translation gives CSARDWGQSTDTQYF. The chain recombines TRBV20-1 with TRBJ2-3; tentative D call: TRBD1 (6 bases). Germline V lookup: CDR1 DFQATT, CDR2 SNEGSKA (reference sequence). V was shortened by 0 bases and J by 3 bases, with 13 bases between the two germline ends. The length of the CDR3 is 15 residues.

The chain couples TRBV6-2 or TRBV6-3 to TRBJ2-1; TRBD2 matches 7 bases. The CDR3 length is 16 residues. With 4 bases clipped from V and 4 bases from J, the junction kept 10 bases outside the gene matches. Per germline, CDR1 MNHEY and CDR2 SVGEGT. CDR3 in DNA: TGTGCCAGCAGTTCAGTTAGACTAGCTGGGTACAATGAGCAGTTCTTC. This gives the protein CASSSVRLAGYNEQFF.

J is TRBJ2-7 and V is TRBV7-9, with 9 bases fitting TRBD1. Trimming at V came to 5 bases and at J to 5 bases, leaving 13 bases not matched to a gene. CDR1 SEHNR and CDR2 FQNEAQ come from the germline V gene (reference sequence). This CDR3 has 16 residues. CDR3 nucleotides: TGTGCCAGCAGCCCTCGAGGCGGGACAGGGCTTCACGAGCAGTACTTC. Translated, it gives CASSPRGGTGLHEQYF.

V is TRBV2 and J is TRBJ2-3; 10 positions agree with TRBD2. In germline, CDR1 is SNHLY, CDR2 FYNNEI. The CDR3 extends over 16 amino acids. The V segment lost 5 bases and the J segment 1 base; nucleotides outside the gene matches: 6. Here the CDR3 reads CASSRSTSGGTDTQYF. The CDR3 region has the DNA TGTGCCAGCAGTCGGTCTACTAGCGGGGGCACAGATACGCAGTATTTT.